This T cell receptor beta chain is from a study of neurological immune-mediated disorders (dated by TCRdb to the late 2010s). In the study overall: Of the approximately 34 multiple sclerosis patients, some 30 had relapsing-remitting MS and 3 had secondary progressive MS. Using UMI-based sequencing, the study compared peripheral blood TCR-beta repertoires from patients with HTLV-I-associated myelopathy (HAM/TSP), patients with multiple sclerosis, and healthy controls. Alongside PBMC samples, the set of 106 TCR-beta libraries contained longitudinal samples, technical triplicates, and paired CD4+ and CD8+ T-cell subsets that had been sorted. The cohort was made up of some 70 subjects, consisting of around 15 HAM/TSP patients, 35 or so multiple sclerosis patients and approximately 20 healthy controls.

CDR1 and CDR2 (DFQATT, SNEGSKA) derive from the germline V gene (reference sequence). The CDR3 covers 11 residues, taking in both the cysteine and the phenylalanine. CDR3 DNA is the only sequence kept; it has 33 bases, read in frame from the first base. Paper-wide results and their limitations: Phylogenetic analysis grouped repertoires from 18 of 34 MS patients into a cluster of related CDR3 sequences, suggesting a possible repertoire-level signature. Across subjects, expanded clones never shared an identical CDR3 amino acid sequence, which suggests that the TCR-beta repertoires in every group were private. TCR clonal expansion was highest in HAM/TSP patients and lowest in MS patients, with MS patients falling below even healthy controls. No clinical or MRI features were associated with the MS cluster, and the authors said that larger cohorts are needed.

cDNA synthesis used template-switch 5'RACE with a primer carrying a 10-nucleotide random unique molecular identifier tagging each TCR transcript. Every sequencing run yielded over 160 million TCR-beta sequences covering 15-18 subjects. Total RNA was extracted with the RNeasy kit. TCR-beta VDJ regions were amplified with primers for the TCR constant region and the 5'RACE anchor, using the KAPA Real-time Library Amplification kit. A first PCR added sample indexes and Illumina adaptors, and a second PCR then raised library yield. The roughly 650 bp TCR product was size-selected on a 2% E-gel SizeSelection system after Ampure bead purification. Before pooling, libraries had their quality checked on a Bioanalyzer, their concentration measured with Qubit, and their quantity determined with the Kapa Library Quantification kit. Libraries were sequenced paired-end 2 x 150 bp on an Illumina HiSeq 2500. To increase sequence diversity, about 25-31% phiX was spiked into each library pool. In the authors' own workflow: The UMI-based MiGEC pipeline processed quality-filtered reads and removed over 85% of raw TCR sequences during error correction. IMGT germline references were used for alignment of VDJ genes, and clonotypes were defined by a unique CDR3 amino acid sequence together with V-J genes. Clonal expansion, Shannon diversity, and CDR3 relatedness (CalcPairwiseDistances, ClusterSamples) were evaluated with VDJtools, and phylogenetic trees were built with CLCbio workbench. A clone was classed as expanded if it had 8 or more unique UMIs, a cutoff based on coefficient-of-variation modelling across technical triplicates. Starting from the raw public reads, TCRdb applied fastp trimming at Q25, assembled clones with MiXCR and retained in-frame beta chains. Each entry is one CDR3 protein sequence, shown with its most common DNA and genes. TCRdb's processing, not the authors', yielded these V and J calls. This sample holds over 35,000 distinct CDR3 sequences; 4% to 5.5% were observed only once. Approximately 5.3% of the sample rests with the top ten.

This clonotype was found many times. Its target antigen remains unknown. The junction differs from germline at one of its ends, possibly a read error. Unsorted PBMC libraries were generated from 2 million PBMCs stored in RNAlater at -80 °C until RNA extraction. The multiple sclerosis patients were enrolled in a US clinical protocol that evaluated disease progression with magnetic resonance imaging. PBMCs were separated from peripheral blood using Ficoll-Hypaque density gradient centrifugation and then cryopreserved in liquid nitrogen. This receptor was obtained from an older woman with multiple sclerosis. Recombination joined TRBV20-1 with TRBJ2-7, with the D gene not clear enough to name. Specimen: PBMCs. In nucleotide form, the sequence is TGCAATGCTCGGCGGACCTACGAGCAGTACTTC. Translated, it gives CNARRTYEQYF.